This T cell receptor (beta chain) was found in a study of neurological immune-mediated disorders. Whole-study findings and limits: In HTLV-1-associated myelopathy, TCR clonal expansion was greatest, and in multiple sclerosis it was least, below healthy controls.

This clonotype has a count of ten or more. What it recognizes is unknown. Stored at -80 C, 2 million PBMCs were the source of the unsorted libraries. The cDNA was synthesized by 5'RACE incorporating 10-nucleotide random UMIs. TCRdb ran MiXCR on the 5' RACE reads and lists one entry per CDR3 protein. Among 25,000 to 30,000 distinct CDR3 sequences, 3% to 3.5% were seen once, and the ten largest hold 7% to 8%. Material: PBMCs. The receptor was derived from a woman younger than 45 with multiple sclerosis.

CDR3 coding DNA: TGCGCCAGCAGCTTTCGACAGGGCGGGAGCAATGAGCAGTTCTTC. Encoded protein: CASSFRQGGSNEQFF. The gene calls are TRBV5-1 and TRBJ2-1; either TRBD1 or TRBD2 may fit D (7 bases each). Per germline, CDR1 SGHRS and CDR2 YFSETQ. The CDR3 is 15 residues long. Trimming took off 2 bases at V and 6 bases at J, with 15 bases between the two ends.